The clone carrying this T cell receptor beta chain has ten or more counts. MiXCR, run by TCRdb on the RT-PCR reads, gives a single entry per CDR3 protein. The table shows hundreds of thousands of distinct CDR3 sequences, with approximately 15% occurring only once. Trimming removed 6 bases from V and 8 bases from J, with 22 bases in between. The CDR3 totals 15 residues. This receptor was obtained from a female donor in good health, serving as a healthy control. Input material: memory CD4+ T cells from blood. This chain joins TRBV12-3 or TRBV12-4 and TRBJ1-2; D may be TRBD1 (5 bases). The CDR3 coding sequence is TGTGCCAGCAGCCCGACAGCCTACCTGGTTCGAGGCTACACCTTC. Its protein is CASSPTAYLVRGYTF.